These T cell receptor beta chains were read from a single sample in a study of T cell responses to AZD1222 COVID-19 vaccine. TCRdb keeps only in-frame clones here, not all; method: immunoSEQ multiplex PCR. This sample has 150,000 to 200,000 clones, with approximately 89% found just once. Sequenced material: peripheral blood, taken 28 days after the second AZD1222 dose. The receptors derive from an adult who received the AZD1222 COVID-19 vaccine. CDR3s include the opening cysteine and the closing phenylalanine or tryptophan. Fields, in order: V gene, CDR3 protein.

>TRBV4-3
CASSLAGGGSGNTIYF
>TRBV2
CASSPRQVGGNTIYF
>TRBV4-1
CASSQGVQGGTEAFF
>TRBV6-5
CASSSPTVNTEAFF
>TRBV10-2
CASIGQGYEQYF
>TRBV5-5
CASSFQTGLREKLFF
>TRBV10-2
CASSVTGLNEKLFF
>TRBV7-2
CASSLVGTSGHNEQFF
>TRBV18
CASSPQERGELFF
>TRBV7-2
CASSEQVAQPQHF
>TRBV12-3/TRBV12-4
CASSFSGNQPQHF
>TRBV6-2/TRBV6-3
CASGRTGGNSPLHF
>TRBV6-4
CASSARGSSTDTQYF
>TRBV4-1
CASSQDSAGRSYNEQFF
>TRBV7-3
CASSTHRGAKNEQYF
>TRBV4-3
CASSQDRRGVGTDTQYF